The present T cell receptor beta chain was sequenced within a study of metastatic and nonmetastatic thyroid tumors (dated by TCRdb to 2018 to 2021). Concerning the study at large: Repertoires were compared across peripheral blood and tumor or nodule tissue samples from malignant and benign thyroid patients.

No patient had received any treatment before thyroid surgery. Patient clinical samples collected from the early 2010s to the late 2010s were retrospectively analysed using T-cell receptor beta sequencing. The investigation overall reported the following: TCR beta diversity was reported as significantly higher in malignant tumors than in benign nodules, in both blood and tumor samples.

The library was obtained by PCR. For sequencing, an Illumina HiSeq 4000 was employed. High-throughput sequencing was used to profile the TCR beta-chain CDR3 region of each patient. Per the original workflow: The researchers built a classifier to tell apart papillary thyroid cancer patients with distant metastasis, based on CDR3 differences among clinicopathological groups. The Shannon index was used to assess repertoire diversity, and the Morisita-Horn index was used to assess tumor-blood repertoire similarity. Using fastp trimming at Q25 and MiXCR clonotype assembly, TCRdb reanalyzed the public sequencing data and kept in-frame beta chains. These V and J calls originate from TCRdb's pipeline instead of the authors' own analysis. This sample is represented by under 20,000 clones; roughly 27% of them were singletons. In total, the top ten clones hold less than 4% of the sample. This clone is medium-sized (0.01 to 0.1%) in its sample. There is no known antigen for this receptor. No base quality information exists; no much larger clone differs at one position.

According to the germline V gene (reference sequence), CDR1 reads LNHDA and CDR2 reads SQIVND. Including cysteine and phenylalanine, the CDR3 has 14 amino acids. The kept DNA is CDR3 alone, 42 bases in frame from the first base. Deletion took 5 bases off V and 5 bases off J, with a span of 15 bases between the germline ends. The sample comprised blood. The rearranged segments are TRBV19 and TRBJ2-5, and TRBD2 may be the D gene, going by 6 matching bases. This TCR was sampled from a male donor with papillary thyroid cancer or a benign thyroid nodule (not recorded which). Some clones in this sample may be carry-over from other donors' samples. In nucleotides, the sequence is TGTGCCAGTAGTCCCCCGAGGGCGGGGGAGACCCAGTACTTC. Its translation reads: CASSPPRAGETQYF.